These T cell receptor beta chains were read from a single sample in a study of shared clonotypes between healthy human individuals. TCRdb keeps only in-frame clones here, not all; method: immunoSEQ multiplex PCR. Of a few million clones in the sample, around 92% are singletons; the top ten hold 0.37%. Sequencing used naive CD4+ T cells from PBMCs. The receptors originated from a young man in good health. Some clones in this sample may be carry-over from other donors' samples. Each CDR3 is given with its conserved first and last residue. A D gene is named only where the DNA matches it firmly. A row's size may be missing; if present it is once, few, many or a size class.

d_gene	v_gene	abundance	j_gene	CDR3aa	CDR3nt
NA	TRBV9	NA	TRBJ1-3	CASSLVGENTIYF	TGTGCCAGCAGCCTGGTAGGGGAAAACACCATATATTTT
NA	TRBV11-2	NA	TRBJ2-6	CASISSGANVLTF	TGTGCCAGCATTTCCTCTGGGGCCAACGTCCTGACTTTC
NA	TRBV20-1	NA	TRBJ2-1	CSAGSNEQFF	TGCAGTGCTGGATCCAATGAGCAGTTCTTC
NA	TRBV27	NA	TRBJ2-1	CASSFSLGGAYNEQFF	TGTGCCAGCAGTTTTTCCCTTGGGGGTGCGTACAATGAGCAGTTCTTC
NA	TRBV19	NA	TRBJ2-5	CASSTSLPGGGETQYF	TGTGCCAGTAGTACCTCTTTGCCAGGGGGAGGCGAGACCCAGTACTTC
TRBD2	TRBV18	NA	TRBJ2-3	CASSPQLAGGPDTQYF	TGTGCCAGCTCACCTCAGCTAGCGGGAGGGCCAGATACGCAGTATTTT
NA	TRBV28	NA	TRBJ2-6	CASRVTGPSGANVLTF	TGTGCCAGCAGGGTTACAGGACCCTCTGGGGCCAACGTCCTGACTTTC
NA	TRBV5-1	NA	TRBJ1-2	CASSLGAVNYGYTF	TGCGCCAGCAGCTTGGGGGCTGTCAACTATGGCTACACCTTC
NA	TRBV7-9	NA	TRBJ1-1	CASSTGTYNFNTEAFF	TGTGCCAGCAGCACCGGGACATACAACTTCAACACTGAAGCTTTCTTT
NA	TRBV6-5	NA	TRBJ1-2	CASSSDNYGYTF	TGTGCCAGCAGTTCCGATAACTATGGCTACACCTTC
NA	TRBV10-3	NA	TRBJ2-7	CAISDNRAAYEQYF	TGTGCCATCAGTGATAACAGGGCCGCCTACGAGCAGTACTTC
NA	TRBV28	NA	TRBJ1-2	CASSSKKGGDYGYTF	TGTGCCAGCAGTTCGAAGAAAGGAGGGGACTATGGCTACACCTTC
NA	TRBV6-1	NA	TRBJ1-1	CASSGQLNTEAFF	TGTGCCAGCAGTGGACAGTTAAACACTGAAGCTTTCTTT
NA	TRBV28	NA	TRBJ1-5	CASSFGQGNQPQHF	TGTGCCAGCAGTTTTGGCCAGGGGAATCAGCCCCAGCATTTT
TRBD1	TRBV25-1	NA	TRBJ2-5	CASSDYRGGQETQYF	TGTGCCAGCAGTGATTACAGGGGTGGGCAAGAGACCCAGTACTTC
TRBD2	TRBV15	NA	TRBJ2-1	CATNPGLAGGYNEQFF	TGTGCCACCAACCCCGGACTAGCGGGAGGGTACAATGAGCAGTTCTTC
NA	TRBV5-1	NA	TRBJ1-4	CASSLGPGAGEKLFF	TGCGCCAGCAGCTTAGGACCGGGGGCTGGCGAAAAACTGTTTTTT
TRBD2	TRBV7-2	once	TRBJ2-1	CASRQREGPSGNEQFF	TGTGCCAGCAGGCAGCGGGAGGGCCCGTCTGGGAATGAGCAGTTCTTC
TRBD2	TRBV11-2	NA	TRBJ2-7	CASSSMSGSWIDEQYF	TGTGCCAGCAGCTCTATGAGCGGGAGTTGGATAGACGAGCAGTACTTC
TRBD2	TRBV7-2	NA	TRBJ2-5	CASSSQRSGSGETQYF	TGTGCCAGCAGCTCGCAACGCAGCGGGAGTGGTGAGACCCAGTACTTC
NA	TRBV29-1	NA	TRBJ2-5	CSVEQGRGETQYF	TGCAGCGTTGAACAGGGGAGGGGCGAGACCCAGTACTTC
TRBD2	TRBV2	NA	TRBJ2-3	CASGTRTSATDTQYF	TGTGCCAGCGGAACGCGGACTAGCGCCACAGATACGCAGTATTTT
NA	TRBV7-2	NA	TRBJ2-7	CASSLVSGPTYEQYF	TGTGCCAGCAGCTTAGTTAGCGGCCCAACCTACGAGCAGTACTTC
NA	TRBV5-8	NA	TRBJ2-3	CASSLGATQYF	TGTGCCAGCAGCTTAGGGGCTACGCAGTATTTT
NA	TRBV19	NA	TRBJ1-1	CASSKGQNTEAFF	TGTGCCAGTAGTAAGGGTCAGAACACTGAAGCTTTCTTT
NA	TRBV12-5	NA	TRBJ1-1	CASGLGLYTEAFF	TGTGCTAGTGGTTTGGGGTTATACACTGAAGCTTTCTTT
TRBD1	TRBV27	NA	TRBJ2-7	CASSPQRTGPYEQYF	TGTGCCAGCAGTCCGCAGCGGACAGGACCCTACGAGCAGTACTTC
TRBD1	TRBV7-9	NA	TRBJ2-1	CASSLHSTGLGEQFF	TGTGCCAGCAGCTTGCACTCGACAGGGCTCGGTGAGCAGTTCTTC
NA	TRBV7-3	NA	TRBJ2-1	CASTQRPYNEQFF	TGTGCCAGCACCCAAAGACCCTACAATGAGCAGTTCTTC
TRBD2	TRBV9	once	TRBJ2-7	CASSPTSGRPPTYEQYF	TGTGCCAGCTCCCCAACTAGCGGGAGGCCCCCCACCTACGAGCAGTACTTC
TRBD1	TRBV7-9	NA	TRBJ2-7	CASSLAGQGAYEQYF	TGTGCCAGCAGTTTAGCGGGACAGGGGGCCTACGAGCAGTACTTC
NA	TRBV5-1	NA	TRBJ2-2	CASTTGFQDTGELFF	TGCGCCAGCACAACGGGGTTTCAGGACACCGGGGAGCTGTTTTTT
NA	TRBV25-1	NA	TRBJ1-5	CASSELNSMGPQHF	TGTGCCAGCAGTGAATTGAATAGCATGGGGCCCCAGCATTTT
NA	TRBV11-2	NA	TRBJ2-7	CASSSLQEVSYEQYF	TGTGCCAGCAGCTCCCTCCAGGAGGTCTCCTACGAGCAGTACTTC
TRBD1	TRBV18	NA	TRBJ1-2	CASSPGQGGYGYTF	TGTGCCAGCTCACCGGGACAGGGAGGCTATGGCTACACCTTC
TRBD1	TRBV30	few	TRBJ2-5	CAWRDRGPETQYF	TGTGCCTGGAGAGACAGGGGGCCAGAGACCCAGTACTTC